This TCR beta chain came from a study of cytomegalovirus exposure and HLA in healthy donors. Germline loops: CDR1 SGHTA, CDR2 FQGNSA. CDR3 length equals 12 residues. V gave up 4 bases and J gave up 5 bases, with 8 bases separating them. The validation cohort, a group of around 120 subjects, included the donors and was separate from the roughly 720-subject first cohort. Overall study results and limits: The study listed 150 to 200 cytomegalovirus-associated TCR beta chains. Across donors, most TCRs were seen rarely, yet some public ones were widespread. Specific recognition of CMV antigens was confirmed in vitro for a few chains (all CMV-associated).

Profiling relied on immunoSEQ multiplex PCR, and the TCRdb table lists in-frame clones only, not all of them. The table lists 250,000 or so clones, just under 90% of them singletons, with around 3% in the top ten. A note on this clone: Its matching antigen is unknown. Other DNA sequences in this sample translate to the same CDR3.

This chain links TRBV7-2 with TRBJ1-2, with a tentative D call TRBD1 (6 bases). The sequence came from a man aged 18 to 30 in good health and CMV-seronegative. The specimen was PBMCs. Here the CDR3 DNA reads TGTGCCAGCAGCTCCCAGGGGTATGGCTACACCTTC. Amino acid sequence: CASSSQGYGYTF.